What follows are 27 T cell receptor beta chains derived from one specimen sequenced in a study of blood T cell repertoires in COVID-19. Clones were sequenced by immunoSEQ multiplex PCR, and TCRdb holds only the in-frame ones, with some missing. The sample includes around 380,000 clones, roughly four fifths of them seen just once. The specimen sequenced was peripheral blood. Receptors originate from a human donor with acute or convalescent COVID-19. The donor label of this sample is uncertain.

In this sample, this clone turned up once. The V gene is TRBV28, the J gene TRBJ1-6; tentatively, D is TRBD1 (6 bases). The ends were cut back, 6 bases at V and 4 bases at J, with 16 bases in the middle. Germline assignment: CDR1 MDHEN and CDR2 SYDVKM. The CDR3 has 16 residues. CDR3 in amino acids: CASRYGGDTYNSPLHF. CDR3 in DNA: TGTGCCAGCAGATACGGGGGGGACACATATAATTCACCCCTCCACTTT.

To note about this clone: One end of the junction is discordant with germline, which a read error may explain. For the CDR3, the DNA is TGCGCCAGCACCCAAGGGGGCCACTATGGCTACACCTTC. It translates to CASTQGGHYGYTF. The chain is built from TRBV4-1 and TRBJ1-2; TRBD1 matches 7 bases. In germline, CDR1 is MGHRA, CDR2 YSYEKL. The CDR3 is made up of 13 amino acids.

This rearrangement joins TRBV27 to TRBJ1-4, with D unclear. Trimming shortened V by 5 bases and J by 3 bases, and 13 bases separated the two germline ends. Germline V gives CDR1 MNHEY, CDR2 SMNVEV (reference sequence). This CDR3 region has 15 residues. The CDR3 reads CASSPLGFPNEKLFF. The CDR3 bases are TGTGCCAGCAGTCCTCTCGGTTTTCCTAATGAAAAACTGTTTTTT.

The CDR3 spells CASSSTSGRVETQYF. The CDR3 DNA sequence: TGTGCCAGCAGCTCCACTAGCGGGAGAGTTGAGACCCAGTACTTC. V usage is TRBV5-4 and J usage is TRBJ2-5, with 11 positions matching TRBD2. This CDR3 is built from 15 residues. The germline gives CDR1 SGHNT, CDR2 YYREEE (reference sequence). The V and J ends lost 3 bases and 5 bases, in that order; junction bases with no gene match: 6.

The CDR3 bases are TGTGCCACCAGTGACCTGCCGATGGGCCCTTTCTATAGCAATCAGCCCCAGCATTTT. Translating gives CATSDLPMGPFYSNQPQHF. The chain joins TRBV24-1 to TRBJ1-5; the D is unclear. Germline-derived CDR1 and CDR2 are KGHDR and SFDVKD. Trimming cost V 4 bases and J 0 bases, with 21 bases left between them. The CDR3 runs to 19 residues.

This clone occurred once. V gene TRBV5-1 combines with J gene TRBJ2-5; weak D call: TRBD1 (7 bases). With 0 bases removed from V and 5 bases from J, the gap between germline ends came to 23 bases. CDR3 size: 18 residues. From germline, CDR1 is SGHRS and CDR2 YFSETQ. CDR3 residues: CASSLGHLAGAGGETQYF. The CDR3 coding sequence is TGCGCCAGCAGCTTGGGCCACCTTGCAGGGGCAGGGGGGGAGACCCAGTACTTC.

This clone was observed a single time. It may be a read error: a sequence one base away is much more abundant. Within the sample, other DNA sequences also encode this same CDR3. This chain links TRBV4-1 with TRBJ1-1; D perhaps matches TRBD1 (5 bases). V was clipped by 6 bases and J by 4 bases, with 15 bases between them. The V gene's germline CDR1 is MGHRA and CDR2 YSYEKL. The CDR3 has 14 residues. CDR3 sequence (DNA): TGCGCCAGCAGTCGTAGGGACGGGAGCACTGAAGCTTTCTTT. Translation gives CASSRRDGSTEAFF.

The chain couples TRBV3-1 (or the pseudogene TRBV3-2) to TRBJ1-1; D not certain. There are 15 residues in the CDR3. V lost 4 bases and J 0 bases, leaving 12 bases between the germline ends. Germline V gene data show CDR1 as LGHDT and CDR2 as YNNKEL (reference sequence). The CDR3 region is CASSLGRLMNTEAFF. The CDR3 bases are TGTGCCAGCAGCCTCGGCAGACTAATGAACACTGAAGCTTTCTTT.

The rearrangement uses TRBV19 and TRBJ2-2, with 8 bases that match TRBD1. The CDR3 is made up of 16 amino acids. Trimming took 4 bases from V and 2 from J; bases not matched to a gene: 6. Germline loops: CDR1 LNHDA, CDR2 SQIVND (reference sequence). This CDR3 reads CASSTVAGGNTGELFF. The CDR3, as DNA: TGTGCCAGTAGTACCGTGGCAGGGGGCAACACCGGGGAGCTGTTTTTT.

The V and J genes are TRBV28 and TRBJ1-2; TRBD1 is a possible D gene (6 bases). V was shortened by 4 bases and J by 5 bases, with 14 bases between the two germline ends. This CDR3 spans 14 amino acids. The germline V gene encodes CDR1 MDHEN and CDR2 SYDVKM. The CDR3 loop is CASSSGQNFYGYTF. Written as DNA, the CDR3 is TGTGCCAGCAGTTCCGGACAGAACTTTTATGGCTACACCTTC.

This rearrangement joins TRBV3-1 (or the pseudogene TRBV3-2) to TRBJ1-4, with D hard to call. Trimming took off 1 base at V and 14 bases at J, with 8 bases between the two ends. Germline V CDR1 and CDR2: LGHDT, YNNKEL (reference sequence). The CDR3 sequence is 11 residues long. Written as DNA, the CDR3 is TGTGCCAGCAGCCAAGCGGGAAGGCTGTTTTTT. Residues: CASSQAGRLFF.

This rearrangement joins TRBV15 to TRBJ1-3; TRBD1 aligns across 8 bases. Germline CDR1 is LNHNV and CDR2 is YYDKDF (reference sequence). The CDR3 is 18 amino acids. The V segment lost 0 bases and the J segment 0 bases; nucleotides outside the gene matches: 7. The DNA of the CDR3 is TGTGCCACCAGCAGAGATCTCTCCGACAGGGGCTCTGGAAACACCATATATTTT. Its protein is CATSRDLSDRGSGNTIYF.

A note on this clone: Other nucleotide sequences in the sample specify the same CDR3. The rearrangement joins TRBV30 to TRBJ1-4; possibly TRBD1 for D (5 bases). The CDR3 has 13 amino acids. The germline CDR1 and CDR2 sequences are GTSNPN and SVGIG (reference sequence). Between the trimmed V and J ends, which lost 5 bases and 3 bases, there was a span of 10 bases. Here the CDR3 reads CAWQTGPNEKLFF. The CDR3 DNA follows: TGTGCCTGGCAAACAGGACCTAATGAAAAACTGTTTTTT.

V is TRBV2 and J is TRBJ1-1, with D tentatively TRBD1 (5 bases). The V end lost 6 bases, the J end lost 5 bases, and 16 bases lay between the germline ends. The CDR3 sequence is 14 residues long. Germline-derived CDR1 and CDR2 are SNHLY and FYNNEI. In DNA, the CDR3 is TGTGCCAGCAGGGCGGGGGTAATTAAGACTGAAGCTTTCTTT. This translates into CASRAGVIKTEAFF.

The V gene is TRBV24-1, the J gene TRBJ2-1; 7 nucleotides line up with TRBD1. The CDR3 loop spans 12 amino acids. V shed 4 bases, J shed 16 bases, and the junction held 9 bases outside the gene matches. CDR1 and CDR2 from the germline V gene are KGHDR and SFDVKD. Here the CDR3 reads CATSDWDRRLFF. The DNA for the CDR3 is TGTGCCACCAGTGACTGGGACAGACGACTTTTCTTC.

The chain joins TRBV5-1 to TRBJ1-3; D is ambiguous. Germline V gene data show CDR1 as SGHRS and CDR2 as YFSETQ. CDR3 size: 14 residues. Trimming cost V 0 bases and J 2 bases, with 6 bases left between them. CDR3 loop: CASSLEPAGNTIYF. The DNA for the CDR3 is TGCGCCAGCAGCTTGGAACCAGCTGGAAACACCATATATTTT. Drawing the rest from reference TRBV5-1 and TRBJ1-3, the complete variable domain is KAGVTQTPRYLIKTRGQQVTLSCSPISGHRSVSWYQQTPGQGLQFLFEYFSETQRNKGNFPGRFSGRQFSNSRSEMNVSTLELGDSALYLCASSLEPAGNTIYFGEGSWLTVV.

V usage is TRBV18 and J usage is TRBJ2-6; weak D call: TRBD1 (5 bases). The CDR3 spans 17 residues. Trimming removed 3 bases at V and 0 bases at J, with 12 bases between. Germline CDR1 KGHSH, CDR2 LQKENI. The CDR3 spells CASSPRTGDSGANVLTF. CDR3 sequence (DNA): TGTGCCAGCTCACCGAGAACAGGCGACTCTGGGGCCAACGTCCTGACTTTC.

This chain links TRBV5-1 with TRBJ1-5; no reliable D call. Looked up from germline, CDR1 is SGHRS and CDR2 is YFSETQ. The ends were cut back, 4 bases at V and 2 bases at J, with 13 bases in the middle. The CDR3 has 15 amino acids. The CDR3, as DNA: TGCGCCAGCAGCCCGGTGGGAGGAGGCAATCAGCCCCAGCATTTT. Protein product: CASSPVGGGNQPQHF.

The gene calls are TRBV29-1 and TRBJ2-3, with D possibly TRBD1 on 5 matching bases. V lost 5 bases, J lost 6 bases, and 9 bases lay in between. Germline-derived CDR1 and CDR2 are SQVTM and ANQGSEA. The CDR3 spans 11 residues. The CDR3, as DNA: TGCAGCGTTTATTCAGGGGATACGCAGTATTTT. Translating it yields CSVYSGDTQYF.

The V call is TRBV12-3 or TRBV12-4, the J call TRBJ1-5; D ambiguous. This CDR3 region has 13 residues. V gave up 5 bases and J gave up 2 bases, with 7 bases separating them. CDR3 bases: TGTGCCAGCAGTCATTCAGGCAATCAGCCCCAGCATTTT. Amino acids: CASSHSGNQPQHF.

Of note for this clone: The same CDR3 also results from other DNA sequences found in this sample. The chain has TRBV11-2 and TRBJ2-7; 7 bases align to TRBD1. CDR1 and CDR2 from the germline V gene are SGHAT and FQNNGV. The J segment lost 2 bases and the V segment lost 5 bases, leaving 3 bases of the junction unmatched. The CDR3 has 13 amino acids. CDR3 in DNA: TGTGCCAGCAGCCTTGGGACAGCCTACGAGCAGTACTTC. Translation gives CASSLGTAYEQYF.

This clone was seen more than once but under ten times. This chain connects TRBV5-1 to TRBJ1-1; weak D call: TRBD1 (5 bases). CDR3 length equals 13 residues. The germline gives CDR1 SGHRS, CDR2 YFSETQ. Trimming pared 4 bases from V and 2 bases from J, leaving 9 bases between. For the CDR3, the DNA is TGCGCCAGCAGCGTAGACAGAAACACTGAAGCTTTCTTT. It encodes CASSVDRNTEAFF.

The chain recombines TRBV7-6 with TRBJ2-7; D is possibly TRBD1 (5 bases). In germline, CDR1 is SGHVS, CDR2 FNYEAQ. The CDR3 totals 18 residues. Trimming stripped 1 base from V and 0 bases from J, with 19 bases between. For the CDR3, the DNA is TGTGCCAGCAGCTTAGTTGACAGAGTTTCCAACCCCTCCTACGAGCAGTACTTC. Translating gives CASSLVDRVSNPSYEQYF.

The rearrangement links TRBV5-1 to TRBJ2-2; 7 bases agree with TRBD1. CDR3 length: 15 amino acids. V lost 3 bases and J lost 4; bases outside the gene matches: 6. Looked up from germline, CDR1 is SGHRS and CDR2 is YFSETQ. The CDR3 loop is CASSSGTVFTGELFF. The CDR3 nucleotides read TGCGCCAGCAGCTCCGGGACAGTCTTCACCGGGGAGCTGTTTTTT.

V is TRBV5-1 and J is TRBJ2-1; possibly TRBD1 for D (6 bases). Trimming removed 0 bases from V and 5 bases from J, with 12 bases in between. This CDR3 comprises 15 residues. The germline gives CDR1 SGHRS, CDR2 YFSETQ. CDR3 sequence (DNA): TGCGCCAGCAGCTTGGCCGGACAGCAAAACAATGAGCAGTTCTTC. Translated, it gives CASSLAGQQNNEQFF.

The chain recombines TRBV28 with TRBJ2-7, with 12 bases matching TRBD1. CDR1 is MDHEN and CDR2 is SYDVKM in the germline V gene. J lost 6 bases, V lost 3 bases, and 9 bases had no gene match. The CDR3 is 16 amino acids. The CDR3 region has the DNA TGTGCCAGCAGTTTCCGGGACAGGGGGCGTCTGGGCGAGCAGTACTTC. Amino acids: CASSFRDRGRLGEQYF. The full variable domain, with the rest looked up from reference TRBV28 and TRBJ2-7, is DVKVTQSSRYLVKRTGEKVFLECVQDMDHENMFWYRQDPGLGLRLIYFSYDVKMKEKGDIPEGYSVSREKKERFSLILESASTNQTSMYLCASSFRDRGRLGEQYFGPGTRLTVT.

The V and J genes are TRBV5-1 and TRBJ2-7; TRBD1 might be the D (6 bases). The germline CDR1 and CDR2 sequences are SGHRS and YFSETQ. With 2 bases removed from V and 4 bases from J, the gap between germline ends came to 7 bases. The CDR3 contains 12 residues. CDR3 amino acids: CASSFRGYEQYF. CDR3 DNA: TGCGCCAGCAGCTTCAGGGGTTACGAGCAGTACTTC.